This T cell receptor (beta chain) stems from a study of T cell changes during pregnancy in multiple sclerosis. This CDR3 region has 16 residues. Germline values: CDR1 SEHNR, CDR2 FQNEAQ (reference sequence). Unmatched junction bases numbered 8, after V lost 3 bases and J lost 5 bases. The table came from immunoSEQ multiplex PCR; TCRdb's copy has only in-frame clones and leaves some out. Of tens of thousands of clones listed, approximately 93% are singletons. The sample in question was peripheral blood, obtained in the second trimester of pregnancy. V is TRBV7-9 and J is TRBJ2-1; 9 nucleotides align to TRBD1. The sequence came from a female donor with multiple sclerosis, enrolled in a pregnancy study. The CDR3 bases are TGTGCCAGCAGCTTTAGCTCCGGGACAGGGAACAATGAGCAGTTCTTC. Its protein product is CASSFSSGTGNNEQFF.